This TCR beta chain was recorded in a study of T cells in Graves' hyperthyroidism and ophthalmopathy. Calling Graves' hyperthyroidism stable meant ophthalmopathy did not progress within 18 months. Each 10 ml fresh peripheral blood draw supplied the PBMCs. There were TCR beta CDR3 regions amplified from RNA transcripts. Using the HTBI primer set, a first-round RT-PCR was run on the TCR CDR3. TCRdb recomputed calls from the multiplex PCR reads with MiXCR, one row per CDR3 protein. Of approximately 590,000 distinct CDR3 sequences in the sample, around 16% were seen once. This clonotype was seen ten or more times. Germline assignment: CDR1 PRHDT and CDR2 FYEKMQ (reference sequence). The CDR3 extends over 15 amino acids. After removal of 6 bases from V and 5 bases from J, the junction contained 8 bases not matched to a gene.

This receptor was identified in a young woman with Graves' hyperthyroidism. The chain uses TRBV13 and TRBJ2-3; 10 bases are a match to TRBD2. Sequencing was performed on blood. The CDR3 region has the DNA TGTGCCAGCAGACGGCTAGCGGGAGTGAGAGATACGCAGTATTTT. This codes for CASRRLAGVRDTQYF.